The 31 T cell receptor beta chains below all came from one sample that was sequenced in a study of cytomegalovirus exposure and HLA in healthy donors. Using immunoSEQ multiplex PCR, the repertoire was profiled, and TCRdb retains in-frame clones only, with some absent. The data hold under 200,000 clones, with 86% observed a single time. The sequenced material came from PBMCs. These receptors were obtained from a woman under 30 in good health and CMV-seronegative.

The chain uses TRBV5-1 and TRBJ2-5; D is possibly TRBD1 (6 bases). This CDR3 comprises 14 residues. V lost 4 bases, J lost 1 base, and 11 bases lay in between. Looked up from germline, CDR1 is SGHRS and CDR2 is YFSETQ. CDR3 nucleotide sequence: TGCGCCAGCAGCCCAGGACAGCCCCAAGAGACCCAGTACTTC. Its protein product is CASSPGQPQETQYF.

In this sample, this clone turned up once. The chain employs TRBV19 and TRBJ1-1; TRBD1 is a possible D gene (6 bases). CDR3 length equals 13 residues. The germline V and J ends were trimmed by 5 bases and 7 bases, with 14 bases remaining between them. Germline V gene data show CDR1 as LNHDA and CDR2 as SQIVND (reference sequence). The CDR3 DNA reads TGTGCCAGTAGTTTTGCGAGGGGGGGTGAAGCTTTCTTT. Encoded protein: CASSFARGGEAFF.

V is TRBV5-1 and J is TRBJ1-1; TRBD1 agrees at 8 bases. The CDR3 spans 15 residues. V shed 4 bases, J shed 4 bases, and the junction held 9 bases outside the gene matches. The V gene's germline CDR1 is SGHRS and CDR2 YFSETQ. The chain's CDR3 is CASSPDQTGGTEAFF. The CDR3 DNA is TGCGCCAGCAGCCCAGATCAAACAGGGGGCACTGAAGCTTTCTTT.

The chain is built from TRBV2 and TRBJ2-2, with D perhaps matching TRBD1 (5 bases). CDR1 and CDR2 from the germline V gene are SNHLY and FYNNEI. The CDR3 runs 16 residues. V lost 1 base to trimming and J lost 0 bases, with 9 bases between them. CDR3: CASSEVGHTNTGELFF. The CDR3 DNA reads TGTGCCAGCAGTGAAGTTGGACACACGAACACCGGGGAGCTGTTTTTT. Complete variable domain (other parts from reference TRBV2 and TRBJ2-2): EPEVTQTPSHQVTQMGQEVILRCVPISNHLYFYWYRQILGQKVEFLVSFYNNEISEKSEIFDDQFSVERPDGSNFTLKIRSTKLEDSAMYFCASSEVGHTNTGELFFGEGSRLTVL.

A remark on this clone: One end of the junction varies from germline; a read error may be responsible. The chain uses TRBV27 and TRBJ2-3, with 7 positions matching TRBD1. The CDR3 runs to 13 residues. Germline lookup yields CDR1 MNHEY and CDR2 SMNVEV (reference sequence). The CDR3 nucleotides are TGTGCCAGCAGTTTATCGAAAGGGGGCAGGTGGGATTTT. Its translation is CASSLSKGGRWDF.

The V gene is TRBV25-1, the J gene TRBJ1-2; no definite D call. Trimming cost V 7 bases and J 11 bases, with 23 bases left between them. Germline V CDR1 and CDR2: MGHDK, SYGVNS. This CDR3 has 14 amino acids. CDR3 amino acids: CASTFGLRRVWYTF. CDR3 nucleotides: TGTGCCAGCACCTTCGGACTGAGGCGAGTTTGGTACACCTTC.

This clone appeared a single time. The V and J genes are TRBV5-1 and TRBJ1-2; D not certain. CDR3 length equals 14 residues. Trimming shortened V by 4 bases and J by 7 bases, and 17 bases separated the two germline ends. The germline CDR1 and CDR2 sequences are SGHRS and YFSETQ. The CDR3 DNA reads TGCGCCAGCAGCGTGGAAGAGGCGGGCGGTGGCTACACCTTC. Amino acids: CASSVEEAGGGYTF. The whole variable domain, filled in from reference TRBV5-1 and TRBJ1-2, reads KAGVTQTPRYLIKTRGQQVTLSCSPISGHRSVSWYQQTPGQGLQFLFEYFSETQRNKGNFPGRFSGRQFSNSRSEMNVSTLELGDSALYLCASSVEEAGGGYTFGSGTRLTVV.

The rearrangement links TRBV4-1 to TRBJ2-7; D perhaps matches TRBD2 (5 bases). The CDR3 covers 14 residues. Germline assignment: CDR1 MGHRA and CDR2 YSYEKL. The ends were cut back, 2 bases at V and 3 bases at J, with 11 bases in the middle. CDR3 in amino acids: CASSQQAGVYEQYF. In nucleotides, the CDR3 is TGCGCCAGCAGCCAACAGGCGGGCGTCTACGAGCAGTACTTC.

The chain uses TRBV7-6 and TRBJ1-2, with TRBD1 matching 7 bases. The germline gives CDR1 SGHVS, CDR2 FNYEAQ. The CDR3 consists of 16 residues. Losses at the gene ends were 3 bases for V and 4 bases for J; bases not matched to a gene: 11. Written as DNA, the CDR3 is TGTGCCAGCAGCTTGGATCCGGCAGGGGGTTCCTATGGCTACACCTTC. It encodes CASSLDPAGGSYGYTF.

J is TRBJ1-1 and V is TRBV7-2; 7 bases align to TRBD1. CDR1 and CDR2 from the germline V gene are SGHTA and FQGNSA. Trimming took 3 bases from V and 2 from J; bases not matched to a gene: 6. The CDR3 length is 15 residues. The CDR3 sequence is CASSFTGTENTEAFF. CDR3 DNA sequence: TGTGCCAGCAGCTTCACCGGGACAGAAAACACTGAAGCTTTCTTT.

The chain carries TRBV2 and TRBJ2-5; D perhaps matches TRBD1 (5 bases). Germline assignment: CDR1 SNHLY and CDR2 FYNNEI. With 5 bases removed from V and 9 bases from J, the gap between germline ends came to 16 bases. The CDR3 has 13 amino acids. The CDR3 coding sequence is TGTGCCAGCAGTCCAGAACAGGCAGTCGCCCAGTACTTC. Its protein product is CASSPEQAVAQYF. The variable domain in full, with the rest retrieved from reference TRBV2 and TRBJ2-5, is EPEVTQTPSHQVTQMGQEVILRCVPISNHLYFYWYRQILGQKVEFLVSFYNNEISEKSEIFDDQFSVERPDGSNFTLKIRSTKLEDSAMYFCASSPEQAVAQYFGPGTRLLVL.

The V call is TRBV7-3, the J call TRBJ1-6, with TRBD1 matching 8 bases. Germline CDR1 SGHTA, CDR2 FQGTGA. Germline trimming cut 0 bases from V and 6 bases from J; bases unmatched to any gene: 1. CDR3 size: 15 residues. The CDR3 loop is CASSLTRGRNSPLHF. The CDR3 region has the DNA TGTGCCAGCAGCTTAACCAGGGGGCGTAATTCACCCCTCCACTTT.

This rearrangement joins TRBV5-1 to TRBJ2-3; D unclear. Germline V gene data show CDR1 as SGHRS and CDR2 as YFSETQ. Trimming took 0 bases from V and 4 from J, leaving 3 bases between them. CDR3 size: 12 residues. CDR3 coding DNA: TGCGCCAGCAGCTTGGCCTCAGATACGCAGTATTTT. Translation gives CASSLASDTQYF.

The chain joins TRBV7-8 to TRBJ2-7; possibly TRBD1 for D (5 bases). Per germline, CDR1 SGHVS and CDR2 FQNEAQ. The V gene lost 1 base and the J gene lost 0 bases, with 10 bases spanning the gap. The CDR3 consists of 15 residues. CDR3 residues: CASSLGMTVSYEQYF. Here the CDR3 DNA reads TGTGCCAGCAGCTTAGGTATGACAGTCTCCTACGAGCAGTACTTC.

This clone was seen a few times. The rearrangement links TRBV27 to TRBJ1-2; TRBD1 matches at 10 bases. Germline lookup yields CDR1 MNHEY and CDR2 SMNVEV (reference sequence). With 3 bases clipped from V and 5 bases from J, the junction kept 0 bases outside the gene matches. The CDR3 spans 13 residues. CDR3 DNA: TGTGCCAGCAGTTTGGGACAGGGGTATGGCTACACCTTC. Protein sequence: CASSLGQGYGYTF.

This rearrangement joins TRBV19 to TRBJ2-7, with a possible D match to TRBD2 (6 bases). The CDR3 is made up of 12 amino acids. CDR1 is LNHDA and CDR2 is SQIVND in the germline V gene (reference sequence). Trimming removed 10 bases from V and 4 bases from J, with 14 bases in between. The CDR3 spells CATEGHNYEQYF. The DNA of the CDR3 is TGTGCCACGGAGGGCCATAATTACGAGCAGTACTTC.

The CDR3 DNA sequence: TGTGCCACCAGCACCACCAAGAGCCTCTATCCTTTCAATGAGCAGTTCTTC. It is translated as CATSTTKSLYPFNEQFF. This chain joins TRBV15 and TRBJ2-1, with D unclear. The V end lost 4 bases, the J end lost 6 bases, and 22 bases lay between the germline ends. The CDR3 is 17 residues long. Germline CDR1 reads LNHNV; CDR2 reads YYDKDF (reference sequence).

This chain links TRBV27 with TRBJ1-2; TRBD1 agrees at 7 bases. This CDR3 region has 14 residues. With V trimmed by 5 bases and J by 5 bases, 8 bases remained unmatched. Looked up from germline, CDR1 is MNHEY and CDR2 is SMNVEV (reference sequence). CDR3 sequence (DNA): TGTGCCAGCAGTACGGACAGGCGGGGTTATGGCTACACCTTC. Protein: CASSTDRRGYGYTF.

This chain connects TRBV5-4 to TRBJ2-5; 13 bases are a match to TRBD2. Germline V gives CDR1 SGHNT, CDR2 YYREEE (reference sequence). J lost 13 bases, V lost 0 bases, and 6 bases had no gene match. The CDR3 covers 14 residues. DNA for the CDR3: TGTGCCAGCAGCTTGGGACTAGCGGGGGGTTTGGTGTACTTC. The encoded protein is CASSLGLAGGLVYF.

The CDR3 sequence: CASSKGDRALNTEAFF. The DNA for the CDR3 is TGCGCCAGCAGCAAAGGAGACAGAGCCTTGAACACTGAAGCTTTCTTT. The rearrangement joins TRBV5-1 to TRBJ1-1, with D tentatively TRBD1 (5 bases). Trimming cost V 4 bases and J 0 bases, with 16 bases left between them. This CDR3 has 16 residues. Germline V gene lookup returns CDR1 SGHRS and CDR2 YFSETQ.

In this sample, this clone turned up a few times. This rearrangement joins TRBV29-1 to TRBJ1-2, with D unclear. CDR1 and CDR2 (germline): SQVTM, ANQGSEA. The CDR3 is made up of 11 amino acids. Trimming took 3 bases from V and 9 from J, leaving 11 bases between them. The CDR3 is CSVDEGTSYTF. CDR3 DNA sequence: TGCAGCGTTGATGAGGGTACCAGCTACACCTTC.

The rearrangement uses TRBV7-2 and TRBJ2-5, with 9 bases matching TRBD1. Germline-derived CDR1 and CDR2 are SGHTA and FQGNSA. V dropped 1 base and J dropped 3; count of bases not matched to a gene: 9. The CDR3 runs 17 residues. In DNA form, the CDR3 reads TGTGCCAGCAGCTTAGTTGGGAGGGGGACAGGGAAAGAGACCCAGTACTTC. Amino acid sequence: CASSLVGRGTGKETQYF.

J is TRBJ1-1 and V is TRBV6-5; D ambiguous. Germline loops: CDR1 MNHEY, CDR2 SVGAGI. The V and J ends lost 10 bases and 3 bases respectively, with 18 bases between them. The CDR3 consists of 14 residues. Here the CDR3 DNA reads TGTGCCACGGAAGCCGGAGGGAAGGACACTGAAGCTTTCTTT. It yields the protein CATEAGGKDTEAFF.

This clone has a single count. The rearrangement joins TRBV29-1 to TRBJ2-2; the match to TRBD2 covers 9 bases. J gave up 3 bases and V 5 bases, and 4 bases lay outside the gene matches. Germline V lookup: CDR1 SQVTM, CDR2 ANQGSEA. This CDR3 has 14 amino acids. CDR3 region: CSVIAGAYTGELFF. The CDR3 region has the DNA TGCAGCGTTATAGCGGGAGCTTACACCGGGGAGCTGTTTTTT.

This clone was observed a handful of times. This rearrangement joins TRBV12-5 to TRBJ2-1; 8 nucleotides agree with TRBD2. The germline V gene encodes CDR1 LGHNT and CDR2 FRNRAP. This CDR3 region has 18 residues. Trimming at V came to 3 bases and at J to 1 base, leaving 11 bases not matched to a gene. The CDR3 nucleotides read TGTGCTAGTGGTTTCTTCCTTGACGGGAGGGGGTCCTACAATGAGCAGTTCTTC. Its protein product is CASGFFLDGRGSYNEQFF.

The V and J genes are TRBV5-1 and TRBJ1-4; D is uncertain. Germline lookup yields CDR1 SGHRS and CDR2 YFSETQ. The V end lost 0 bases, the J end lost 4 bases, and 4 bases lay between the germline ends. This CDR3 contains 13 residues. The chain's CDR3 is CASSLDFNEKLFF. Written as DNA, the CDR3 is TGCGCCAGCAGCTTGGACTTTAATGAAAAACTGTTTTTT.

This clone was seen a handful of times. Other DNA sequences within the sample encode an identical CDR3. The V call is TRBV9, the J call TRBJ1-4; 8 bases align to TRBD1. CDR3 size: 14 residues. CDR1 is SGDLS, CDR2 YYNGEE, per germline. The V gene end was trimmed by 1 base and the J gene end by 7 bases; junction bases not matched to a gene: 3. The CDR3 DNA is TGTGCCAGCAGCGTATCAGGACAGGGTGAAAAACTGTTTTTT. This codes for CASSVSGQGEKLFF.

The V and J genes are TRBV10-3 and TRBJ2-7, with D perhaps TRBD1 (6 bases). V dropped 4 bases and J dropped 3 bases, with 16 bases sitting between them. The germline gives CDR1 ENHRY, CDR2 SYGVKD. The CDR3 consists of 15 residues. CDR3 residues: CAISVWGREGYEQYF. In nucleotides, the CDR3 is TGTGCCATCAGTGTTTGGGGGCGCGAAGGCTACGAGCAGTACTTC.

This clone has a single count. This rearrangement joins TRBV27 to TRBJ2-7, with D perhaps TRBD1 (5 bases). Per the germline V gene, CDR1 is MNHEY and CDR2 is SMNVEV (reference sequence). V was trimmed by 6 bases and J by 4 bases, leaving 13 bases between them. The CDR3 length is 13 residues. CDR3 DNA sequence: TGTGCCAGCAGGTCAAGGGGCATTTACGAGCAGTACTTC. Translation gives CASRSRGIYEQYF.

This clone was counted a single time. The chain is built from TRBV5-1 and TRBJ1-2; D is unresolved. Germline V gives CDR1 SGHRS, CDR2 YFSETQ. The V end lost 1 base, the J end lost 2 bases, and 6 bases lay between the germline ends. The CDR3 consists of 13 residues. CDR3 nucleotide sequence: TGCGCCAGCAGCTTGTTCGAGAACTATGGCTACACCTTC. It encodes CASSLFENYGYTF.

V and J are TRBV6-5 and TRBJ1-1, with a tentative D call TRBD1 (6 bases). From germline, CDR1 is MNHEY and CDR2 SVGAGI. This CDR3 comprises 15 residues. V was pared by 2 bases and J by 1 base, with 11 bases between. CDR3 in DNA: TGTGCCAGCAGTTACGCGCAGGGACAGAACACTGAAGCTTTCTTT. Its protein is CASSYAQGQNTEAFF.